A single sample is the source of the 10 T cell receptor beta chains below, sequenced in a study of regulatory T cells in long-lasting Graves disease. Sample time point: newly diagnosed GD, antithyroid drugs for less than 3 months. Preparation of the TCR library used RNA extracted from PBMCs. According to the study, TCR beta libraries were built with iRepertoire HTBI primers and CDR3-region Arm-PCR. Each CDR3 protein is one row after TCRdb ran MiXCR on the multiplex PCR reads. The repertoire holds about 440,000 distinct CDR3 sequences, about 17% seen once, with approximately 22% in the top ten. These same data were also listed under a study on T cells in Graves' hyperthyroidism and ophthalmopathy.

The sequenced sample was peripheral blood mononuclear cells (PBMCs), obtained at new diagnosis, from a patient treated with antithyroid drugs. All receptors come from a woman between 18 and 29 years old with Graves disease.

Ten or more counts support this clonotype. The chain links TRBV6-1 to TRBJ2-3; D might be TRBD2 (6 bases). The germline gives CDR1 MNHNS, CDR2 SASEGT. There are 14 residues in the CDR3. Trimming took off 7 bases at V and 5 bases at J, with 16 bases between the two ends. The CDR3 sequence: CASTNRGRGDTQYF. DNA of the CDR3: TGTGCCAGCACCAATCGGGGGAGAGGAGATACGCAGTATTTT.

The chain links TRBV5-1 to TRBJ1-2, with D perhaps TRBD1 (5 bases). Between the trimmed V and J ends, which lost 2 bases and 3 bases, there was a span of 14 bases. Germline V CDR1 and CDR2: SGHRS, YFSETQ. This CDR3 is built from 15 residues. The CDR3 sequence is CASSLGTTIDYGYTF. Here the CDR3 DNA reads TGCGCCAGCAGCTTAGGGACCACAATTGACTATGGCTACACCTTC.

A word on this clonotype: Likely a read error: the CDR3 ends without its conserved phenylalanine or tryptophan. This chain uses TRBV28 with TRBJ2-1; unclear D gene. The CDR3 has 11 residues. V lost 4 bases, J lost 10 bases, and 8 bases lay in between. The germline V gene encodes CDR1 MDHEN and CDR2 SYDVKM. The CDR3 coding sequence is TGTGCCAGCAGTTCTCAGAGAGAGCAGTTCCTC. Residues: CASSSQREQFL.

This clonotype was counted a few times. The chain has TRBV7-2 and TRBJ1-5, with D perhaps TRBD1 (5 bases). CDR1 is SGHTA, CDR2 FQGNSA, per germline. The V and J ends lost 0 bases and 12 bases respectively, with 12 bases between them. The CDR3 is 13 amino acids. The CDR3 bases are TGTGCCAGCAGCTTAGCAGAGGGGAGAGACCAGCATTTT. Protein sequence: CASSLAEGRDQHF. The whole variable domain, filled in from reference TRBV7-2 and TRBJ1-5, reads GAGVSQSPSNKVTEKGKDVELRCDPISGHTALYWYRQSLGQGLEFLIYFQGNSAPDKSGLPSDRFSAERTGGSVSTLTIQRTQQEDSAVYLCASSLAEGRDQHFGDGTRLSIL.

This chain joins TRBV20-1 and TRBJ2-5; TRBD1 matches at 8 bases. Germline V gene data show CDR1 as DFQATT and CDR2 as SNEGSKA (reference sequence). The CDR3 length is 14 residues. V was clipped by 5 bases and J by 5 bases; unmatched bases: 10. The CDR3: CSALDRVGSETQYF. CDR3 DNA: TGCAGTGCTCTGGACAGGGTAGGATCGGAGACCCAGTACTTC.

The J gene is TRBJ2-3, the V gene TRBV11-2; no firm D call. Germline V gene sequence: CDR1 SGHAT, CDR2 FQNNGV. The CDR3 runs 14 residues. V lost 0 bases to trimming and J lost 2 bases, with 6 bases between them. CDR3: CASSLEPATDTQYF. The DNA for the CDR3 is TGTGCCAGCAGCTTAGAACCAGCCACAGATACGCAGTATTTT.

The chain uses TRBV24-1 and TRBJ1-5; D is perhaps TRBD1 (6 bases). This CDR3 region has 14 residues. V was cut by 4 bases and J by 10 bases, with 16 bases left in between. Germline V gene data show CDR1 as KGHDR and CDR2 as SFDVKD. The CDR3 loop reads CATSDSPHREPQHF. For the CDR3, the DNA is TGTGCCACCAGTGACTCGCCCCACAGGGAACCCCAGCATTTT.

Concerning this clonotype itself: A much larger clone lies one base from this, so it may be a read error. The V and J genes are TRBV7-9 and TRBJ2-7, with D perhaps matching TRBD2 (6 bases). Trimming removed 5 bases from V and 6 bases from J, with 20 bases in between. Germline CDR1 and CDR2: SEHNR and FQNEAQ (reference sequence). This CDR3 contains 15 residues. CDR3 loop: CASSPGTPWTVEQYF. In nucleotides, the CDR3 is TGTGCCAGCAGCCCGGGGACTCCGTGGACGGTCGAGCAGTACTTC.

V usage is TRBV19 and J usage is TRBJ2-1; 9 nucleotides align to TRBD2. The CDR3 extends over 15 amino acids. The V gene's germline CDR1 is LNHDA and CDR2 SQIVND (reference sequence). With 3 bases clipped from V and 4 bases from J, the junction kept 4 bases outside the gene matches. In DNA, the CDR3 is TGTGCCAGTAGTATGGCTAGCGGGATTTACAATGAGCAGTTCTTC. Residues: CASSMASGIYNEQFF.

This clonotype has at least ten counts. The CDR3 bases are TGTGCCAGCAGGACAGGCCTAACAAACTACGAGCAGTACTTC. Protein product: CASRTGLTNYEQYF. The chain joins TRBV12-3 or TRBV12-4 to TRBJ2-7, with D tentatively TRBD1 (6 bases). The CDR3 is 14 amino acids. V lost 6 bases and J lost 3, with 15 bases in between.